This T cell receptor beta chain is drawn from a study of blood T cell repertoires in COVID-19. Study as a whole: There were acute and convalescent COVID-19 samples, and they came from the United States, Italy and Spain. T cells, B-cell-depleted T cells, or PBMCs provided the cDNA or gDNA that served as material.

Per the original methods: Estimation of nucleated cell counts relied on the amplification of reference gene primers. Assay used: immunoSEQ multiplex PCR; TCRdb lists only in-frame clones, some missing. V, J and clone size are taken as reported in that table, and D and trimming were inferred from the DNA itself. This sample has fewer than 70,000 clones, with 60% to 85% found just once. CDR1 and CDR2 (germline): SGDLS, YYNGEE. CDR3 length: 13 amino acids. V was trimmed by 3 bases and J by 8 bases, leaving 11 bases between them. Sequenced input: peripheral blood. This chain uses TRBV9 with TRBJ1-4; maybe TRBD1 (6 bases). This TCR was recovered from a human donor in a cohort sampled during active COVID-19. CDR3 protein: CASSGTEREKLFF. The CDR3 DNA reads TGTGCCAGCAGCGGGACAGAGAGAGAAAAACTGTTTTTT.